This TCR beta chain originates from a study of OX40 agonist ivuxolimab in advanced cancers. Study-level background: Ivuxolimab was an agonistic, fully human IgG2 monoclonal antibody directed against OX40 (CD134), a costimulatory receptor. Intravenous ivuxolimab was administered to patients every 2 weeks at six dose levels: 0.01, 0.1, 0.3, 1.5, 3 and 10 mg/kg. Among the roughly 50 dose-escalation patients, about 20 had hepatocellular carcinoma, roughly 15 melanoma, 9 renal cell carcinoma and 9 head and neck cancer. The dose-escalation cohort was around 84% male with a mean age of approximately 59 years, ranging from roughly 20 to 80. Prior anti-PD-1, anti-PD-L1 or anti-CTLA-4 therapy was permitted, and 30% to 50% of dose-escalation patients had received checkpoint inhibitors. Three dose-escalation patients achieved partial responses, one with hepatocellular carcinoma and two with cutaneous melanoma. The point of sequencing TCRbeta in the periphery was to test whether ivuxolimab changed TCR sequence diversity and drove clonal T-cell expansion. The monotherapy dose-escalation portion (N of about 49 patients) of the phase I ivuxolimab trial is reported in the paper.

In regard to this clone: Its antigen is unknown. Base quality data are lacking; no much larger clone is found one base away.

The trial excluded patients who had a history of autoimmune disease or were on systemic immunosuppression. Peripheral blood for TCR sequencing was collected from all dose cohorts at baseline, on cycle 4 day 1, and on cycle 7 day 1. Samples came from an open-label, multicenter, first-in-human phase I dose-escalation trial of ivuxolimab. Adults with locally advanced or metastatic melanoma, renal cell, hepatocellular, or head and neck squamous cell carcinoma were enrolled in the trial. Before TCR sequencing, CD4+ and CD8+ T cells were separately sorted from peripheral blood. To sequence the TCRbeta CDR3 region, genomic DNA was isolated from the sorted cells. TCRbeta CDR3 regions were sequenced using the immunoSEQ Assay. TCRdb retrieved this table from immuneACCESS and kept in-frame rearrangements only. Not all clones are present; in checked studies, unresolved V genes account for under half, and no reason is known for the remainder. The sample contains approximately 35,000 clones, more than 80% of them found a single time. Around a sixth of the sample is taken by the ten largest.

The paper's findings and limits, for the study overall: At doses of 0.1 to 3.0 mg/kg, clonal expansion of both CD4+ and CD8+ T cells in blood was seen between baseline and week 6. Which antigens the clonally expanded peripheral T cells were specific for was not determined. On average, CD8+ T cells showed more expanded clones than CD4+ T cells after ivuxolimab. In the 0.1-3.0 mg/kg groups, partial responders were among the patients with the lowest normalized peripheral clonal expansion, particularly in CD8+ T cells. Low levels of normalized T-cell clonal expansion were also seen in some patients who did not respond.

Between the V and J ends, shortened by 0 bases and 3 bases respectively, the junction contains 13 bases. Per the germline V gene, SGHDT is the CDR1 and YYEEEE is the CDR2. The CDR3, from cysteine to phenylalanine, totals 16 residues. Solely the CDR3 DNA is kept, with 48 bases framed from the first base. This receptor was identified in an adult with an advanced solid tumor such as melanoma, head and neck, liver or kidney cancer. The starting material was CD4+ or CD8+ T cells sorted from blood, obtained in a trial of the OX40 agonist ivuxolimab. This receptor chain uses TRBV5-6 and TRBJ2-1; TRBD1 is possibly the D segment (5 matching bases). The CDR3: CASSLVQVLVYNEQFF. The DNA is TGTGCCAGCAGCTTGGTACAGGTTCTCGTCTACAATGAGCAGTTCTTC.